This T cell receptor beta chain was sequenced during a study of blood T cell repertoires in COVID-19. With V trimmed by 6 bases and J by 4 bases, 9 bases remained unmatched. The germline CDR1 and CDR2 sequences are SNHLY and FYNNEI. This CDR3 is 15 amino acids long. The method was immunoSEQ multiplex PCR; TCRdb's version includes in-frame clones alone and lacks a portion of them. The table records roughly 60,000 clones, roughly 88% of them present only once. The sample taken for sequencing was peripheral blood. The sequence was obtained from a woman in her fifties or sixties with acute or convalescent COVID-19. The gene calls are TRBV2 and TRBJ1-5; 7 positions agree with TRBD1. CDR3 nucleotides: TGTGCCAGCAGGCCGGAGGGGGCCCGGAATCAGCCCCAGCATTTT. Translated: CASRPEGARNQPQHF.